This entry features one T cell receptor (beta chain) sequence. The sample originates from a study of blood T cell repertoires in COVID-19. About the research overall: The samples span acute and convalescent COVID-19 from the United States, Italy and Spain.

CDR1 and CDR2 (germline): SGDLS, YYNGEE. This CDR3 spans 15 amino acids. J was trimmed by 5 bases and V by 0 bases; bases with no gene match: 3. Measured with immunoSEQ multiplex PCR; TCRdb has only the in-frame clones, and not every one. The sample has roughly 35,000 clones, about nine tenths seen once. This chain joins TRBV9 and TRBJ2-7; 12 positions match TRBD2. Sequencing input: peripheral blood. This TCR derives from a man aged 50-60 years with active or convalescent COVID-19. The CDR3 protein is CASSVGLAGDDEQYF. The CDR3 region has the DNA TGTGCCAGCAGCGTAGGACTAGCGGGAGACGACGAGCAGTACTTC.